The subject of this entry is one T cell receptor beta chain. It has no known antigen specificity. Base qualities are not at hand, and no much larger clone is one base apart. Receptor amplification or capture employed PCR. DNA from cultured CD4+ T cells was subjected to TCR sequencing with the Oncomine TCR Beta short-read assay at the Johns Hopkins FTIC core. Genomic DNA was extracted from the cultured CD4+ T cells with the QIAamp micro DNA kit. Oncomine TCR Beta libraries from cultured CD4+ T cells were pooled using unique dual indexes and sequenced on an Illumina iSeq 100. As for how the authors treated the data: Non-productive sequences were removed, and CDR3s not starting with C, not ending with F or W, or shorter than 7 amino acids were discarded. The MANAFEST web application identified antigen-specific clonotypes by comparing peptide-stimulated wells against reference wells and other culture wells. Positive clones required FDR below 0.05, an odds ratio above 5, and productive frequency above 0.1% in at least two of three replicate wells. Clonotypes that were significantly expanded in both SARS-CoV-2 spike wells and at least one common cold coronavirus spike condition were defined as cross-reactive. CDR3 homology was assessed with Levenshtein distances (stringdist) and unrooted phylogenetic trees (ape) in R version 3.6.1. TCRdb reran the public reads through fastp at Q25 and MiXCR, keeping productive beta chains. When rows share a CDR3 protein, they turn into one entry using the most common DNA and genes. The V and J calls were determined by TCRdb, not by the authors. The sample data list about 11,000 distinct CDR3 sequences, and roughly 70% of these were observed just once. The ten largest make up about a tenth of the sample.

This entry is derived from a study of vaccination and CD4 T cells after COVID-19 (dated by TCRdb to the early 2020s). At the level of the whole study: Convalescent patients had a positive SARS-CoV-2 result on nasal swab PCR, and of these patients, 8 or 9 had mild disease and one had severe disease. In ten to eleven COVID-19 convalescent patients and a few infection-naive healthy vaccine recipients, the spike-specific CD4+ TCR repertoire before mRNA vaccination was compared with the repertoire after mRNA vaccination. Post-COVID blood samples were collected from convalescent patients a median of approximately 93 days after diagnosis, with a range of roughly 35 to 161 days. The convalescent cohort comprised six males and four females, including two Hispanic individuals, seven Caucasians, two Asians and one multiracial person. Post-vaccine blood samples were taken a median of 72 days after the second vaccine dose, with a range of about 13 to 250 days. For stimulating the cultures, overlapping spike peptide pools were used, derived from SARS-CoV-2 as well as from the common cold coronaviruses HCoV-NL63, HCoV-OC43 and HCoV-229E. Each participant got two doses of either the Pfizer-BioNTech BNT162b2 vaccine (n=8) or the Moderna mRNA-1273 vaccine (n=2). As controls, cultures received a CEFX viral epitope pool (the positive control), an HIV-1 Nef peptide pool (the negative control), or no peptide at all.

What the work shows at the level of the full study, not this receptor alone: Of the vaccine-specific clones found in convalescent patients, nearly all (304 of 307) were mono-reactive for SARS-CoV-2 spike instead of being cross-reactive with common cold coronaviruses. The number of convalescent patients in the study was relatively small, and the study did not examine early timepoints following natural infection. Among convalescent patients, a median roughly 90% of the SARS-CoV-2-reactive clones seen after vaccination appeared only after vaccination, which suggests priming specific to the vaccine. The median number of SARS-CoV-2-reactive clonotypes rose from around 20 after infection to a few dozen after vaccination, but the change was not significant.

Including cysteine and phenylalanine, the CDR3 has 19 amino acids. Of all the DNA, just the CDR3 is kept, 57 bases in frame from base 1. V is clipped by 5 bases and J by 2 bases, and the sequence between their germline boundaries is 23 bases long. The germline V gene supplies CDR1 SGDLS and CDR2 YYNGEE. The meaning of the sample's treatment or condition label: roughly 11-day PBMC culture with coronavirus spike peptide pools or control peptides (ViraFEST assay). The ViraFEST assay, used in the study, expanded antigen-specific T cells with peptide pools and then identified the expanded clonotypes through TCR sequencing. The positive SARS-CoV-2 PCR tests of the convalescent patients were dated from March to December 2020, before the Alpha, Beta and Delta variants emerged in the United States. PBMCs were cultured at under 2.5 million per well in IMDM supplemented with approximately 5.4% human AB serum and 8 to 10 IU/ml IL-2, with 9.5 to 10 ug/ml peptide pools added. On days 3 and 7, half of the culture medium was replaced with fresh IL-2-containing medium. CD4+ T cells were isolated after approximately eleven days of culture through negative selection using the EasySep CD4+ T cell isolation kit. PBMCs were separated from whole blood using Ficoll-Paque Plus gradient centrifugation and then either used fresh or cryopreserved at -140C. Culture conditions were generally each tested in triplicate wells.

What was sequenced was CD4+ T cells from blood, cultured in vitro. In this chain, TRBV9 is recombined with TRBJ2-6; a tentative D call is TRBD2 (7 bases match). The clonotype was recovered from a human donor who had recovered from COVID-19. The CDR3: CASRGGTLRGVTGANVLTF. The nucleotide sequence is TGTGCCAGCAGGGGAGGGACCCTCAGGGGAGTTACTGGGGCCAACGTCCTGACTTTC. Extended through the reference TRBV9 and TRBJ2-6 proteins, this CDR3 yields the full variable domain: DSGVTQTPKHLITATGQRVTLRCSPRSGDLSVYWYQQSLDQGLQFLIQYYNGEERAKGNILERFSAQQFPDLHSELNLSSLELGDSALYFCASRGGTLRGVTGANVLTFGAGSRLTVL.